The clone carrying this T cell receptor (beta chain) was picked up one time. Antigen: not known. These data belong to a study of cytomegalovirus exposure and HLA in healthy donors. The PCR had 60 Vbeta and 13 Jbeta primers. Some clones are missing from TCRdb's copy, which holds only in-frame ones; the method was immunoSEQ multiplex PCR. The profile shows around 280,000 clones, around nine tenths of them singletons. This CDR3 region has 16 residues. The V segment lost 1 base and the J segment 5 bases; nucleotides outside the gene matches: 5. Germline assignment: CDR1 GTSNPN and CDR2 SVGIG (reference sequence). Study-wide points: Another analysis was done later, and it associated 16,951 TCR beta sequences with HLA alleles at 0.05 false discovery rate. TCR sequences were mostly rare, though some public TCRs occurred in many donors. In a later analysis, an Asian-associated ancestry cluster reportedly showed fewer N-insertions than the approximately 610-donor mean. Immune exposure was documented only through CMV serostatus.

The chain is built from TRBV30 and TRBJ1-6; 10 nucleotides line up with TRBD1. Sequenced sample: PBMCs. This TCR was recovered from a woman aged 18-29 years in good health and CMV-seronegative. CDR3 region: CAWSDAGTGDNSPLHF. Here the CDR3 DNA reads TGTGCCTGGAGTGATGCCGGGACAGGGGATAATTCACCCCTCCACTTT.